This T cell receptor (beta chain) was retrieved from a study of cytomegalovirus exposure and HLA in healthy donors. 13 Jbeta primers and 60 Vbeta primers were used for the PCR. The method was immunoSEQ multiplex PCR; TCRdb's version includes in-frame clones alone and lacks a portion of them. Here the sample spans under 70,000 clones, under 80% being singletons. For this clone: The antigen remains undetermined.

Findings and limits, study-wide: TCR beta sequences reportedly predicted the HLA-A and HLA-B alleles of most subjects accurately. Generally TCR sequences proved uncommon, though certain public TCRs appeared in numerous donors. A later analysis reported that several of the most significant clusters appeared to be linked to common viral pathogens, among them Epstein-Barr virus.

The clonotype was recovered from a male donor in good health and CMV-seropositive. Sequencing input: PBMCs.

CDR3 residues: CASSSRTGVFYEQYF. CDR3 in DNA: TGTGCCAGCAGTTCTAGGACAGGGGTCTTCTACGAGCAGTACTTC. The chain combines TRBV6-1 with TRBJ2-7; 9 nucleotides agree with TRBD1. The germline V gene encodes CDR1 MNHNS and CDR2 SASEGT. Trimming at V came to 5 bases and at J to 3 bases, leaving 8 bases not matched to a gene. This CDR3 is 15 amino acids long.